The T cell receptor beta chain under discussion was sequenced for a study of shared clonotypes between healthy human individuals. Findings and limits, study-wide: Among donors, clonotype sharing was expected to be affected by sequencing depth.

All the donors were Caucasian adults who lived in Nashville, Tennessee. A CD45RA-negative memory subset and a CD45RA+ naive subset were separated from the CD4+ cells. In the original processing: ImmunoSEQ junction-only sequences lacked quality scores, so their filtering differed. Using immunoSEQ multiplex PCR, the repertoire was profiled, and TCRdb retains in-frame clones only, with some absent. V, J and clone size were drawn from that table, and D and trimming were deduced from the DNA. Of 950,000 to 1,200,000 clones listed, approximately 80% are singletons. V shed 4 bases and J 7 bases; nucleotides not matched to a gene: 7. CDR1 is MNHNY, CDR2 SVGAGI, per germline (reference sequence). The CDR3 consists of 15 residues. On this clone: What it recognizes is unknown.

The material sequenced was memory CD4+ T cells from PBMCs. Subset here: CD45RA-negative fraction. The clonotype comes from a man younger than 35 in good health. Some clones in this sample may be carry-over from other donors' samples. The chain has TRBV6-6 and TRBJ1-2, with TRBD1 matching over 12 bases. The CDR3 DNA follows: TGTGCCAGCAGTTCTCCGGGACAGGGGGCTCTTGGCTACACCTTC. Translating gives CASSSPGQGALGYTF.